The present TCR beta chain was sequenced within a study of cytomegalovirus exposure and HLA in healthy donors. The study, taken as a whole, reports: Some public TCRs appeared in many individuals, while most sequences were rare.

The CDR3 length is 16 residues. V gave up 2 bases and J gave up 2 bases, with 10 bases separating them. Germline values: CDR1 MNHEY, CDR2 SMNVEV (reference sequence). The PCR contained 60 Vbeta and 13 Jbeta primers. Profiled with immunoSEQ multiplex PCR; TCRdb holds only in-frame clones, not every one. In the table there are approximately 290,000 clones, 75% to 85% of which are singletons. This clone was seen a handful of times. The antigen remains undetermined. The TCR originated in a girl aged 2 to 10 in good health and CMV-seronegative. V is TRBV27 and J is TRBJ2-6, with unresolved D. The sample comprised PBMCs. The CDR3 loop is CASSLGVGTGANVLTF. CDR3 bases: TGTGCCAGCAGTTTAGGAGTGGGTACTGGGGCCAACGTCCTGACTTTC.